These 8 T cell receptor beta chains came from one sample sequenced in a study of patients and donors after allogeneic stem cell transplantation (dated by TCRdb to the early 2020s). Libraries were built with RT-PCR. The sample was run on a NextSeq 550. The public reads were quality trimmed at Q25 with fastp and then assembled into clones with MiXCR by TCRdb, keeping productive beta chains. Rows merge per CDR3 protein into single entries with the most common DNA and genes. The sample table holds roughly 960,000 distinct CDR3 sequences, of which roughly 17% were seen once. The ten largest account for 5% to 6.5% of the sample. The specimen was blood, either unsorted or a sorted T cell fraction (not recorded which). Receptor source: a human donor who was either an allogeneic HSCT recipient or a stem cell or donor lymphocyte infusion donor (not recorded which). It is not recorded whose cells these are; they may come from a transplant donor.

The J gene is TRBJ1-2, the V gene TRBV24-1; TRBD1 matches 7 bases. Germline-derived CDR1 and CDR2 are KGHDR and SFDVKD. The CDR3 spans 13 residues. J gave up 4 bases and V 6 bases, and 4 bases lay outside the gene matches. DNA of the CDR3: TGTGCCACCAGTCCCCGGGACAGCTATGGCTACACCTTC. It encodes CATSPRDSYGYTF.

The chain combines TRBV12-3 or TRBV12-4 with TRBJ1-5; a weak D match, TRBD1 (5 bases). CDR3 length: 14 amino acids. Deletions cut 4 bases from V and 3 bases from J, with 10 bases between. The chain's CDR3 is CASSSGWVNQPQHF. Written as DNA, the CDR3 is TGTGCCAGCAGTTCAGGGTGGGTCAATCAGCCCCAGCATTTT.

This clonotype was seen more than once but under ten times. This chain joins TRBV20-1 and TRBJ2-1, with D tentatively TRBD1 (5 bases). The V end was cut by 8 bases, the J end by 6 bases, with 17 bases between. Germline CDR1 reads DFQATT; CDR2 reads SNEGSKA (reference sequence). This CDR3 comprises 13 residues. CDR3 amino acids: CSRKGALGNEQFF. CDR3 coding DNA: TGCAGTAGAAAAGGGGCCCTGGGCAATGAGCAGTTCTTC.

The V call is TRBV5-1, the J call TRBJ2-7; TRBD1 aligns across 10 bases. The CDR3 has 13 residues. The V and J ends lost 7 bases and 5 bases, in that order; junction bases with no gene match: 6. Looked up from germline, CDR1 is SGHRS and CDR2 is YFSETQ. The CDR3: CASGTGEFHEQYF. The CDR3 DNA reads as TGCGCCAGCGGGACAGGGGAGTTCCACGAGCAGTACTTC.

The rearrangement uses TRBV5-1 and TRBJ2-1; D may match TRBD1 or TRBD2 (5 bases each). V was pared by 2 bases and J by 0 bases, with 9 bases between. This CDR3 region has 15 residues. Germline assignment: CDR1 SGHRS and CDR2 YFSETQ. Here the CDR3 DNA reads TGCGCCAGCAGCTTAATCGGGGCCTCCTACAATGAGCAGTTCTTC. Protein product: CASSLIGASYNEQFF.

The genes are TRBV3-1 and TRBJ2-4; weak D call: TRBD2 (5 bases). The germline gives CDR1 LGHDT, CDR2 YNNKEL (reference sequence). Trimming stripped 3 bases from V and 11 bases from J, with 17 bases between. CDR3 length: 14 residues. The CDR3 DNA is TGTGCCAGCAGCCATAAGATAACCGGGAACGTTCAGTACTTC. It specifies CASSHKITGNVQYF.

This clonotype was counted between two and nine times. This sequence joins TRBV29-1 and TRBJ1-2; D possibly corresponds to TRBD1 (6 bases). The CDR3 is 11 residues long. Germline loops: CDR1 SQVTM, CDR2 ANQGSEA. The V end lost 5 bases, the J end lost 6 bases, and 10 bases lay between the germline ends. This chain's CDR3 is CSVSYRDGYTF. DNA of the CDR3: TGCAGCGTTTCGTACAGGGATGGCTACACCTTC.

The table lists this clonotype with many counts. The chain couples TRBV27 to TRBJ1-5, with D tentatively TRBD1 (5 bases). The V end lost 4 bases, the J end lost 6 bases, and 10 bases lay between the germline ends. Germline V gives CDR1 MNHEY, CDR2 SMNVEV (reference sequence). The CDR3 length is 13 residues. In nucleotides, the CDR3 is TGTGCCAGCAGTTCCTCAGGGAGTCAGCCCCAGCATTTT. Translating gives CASSSSGSQPQHF.